Listed below are T cell receptor beta chains from one sample, sequenced in a study of glioma-infiltrating T cells after dendritic cell vaccination. The data were produced by immunoSEQ multiplex PCR, yet TCRdb's version contains in-frame clones alone and is incomplete. The data show approximately 60,000 clones, with roughly nine tenths seen just once and around 10% held by the top ten. Sequencing used blood, obtained after dendritic cell vaccination. Receptors were obtained from a human donor with glioblastoma. Both conserved end residues are part of each CDR3. A D gene is named only where the DNA matches it firmly. Not all rows give a size; the values are once, few, many and, for expanded clones, a class.

NA	TRBV12-5	NA	TRBJ2-1	TGTGCTAGTGGCGGGAATGAGCAGTTCTTC	CASGGNEQFF
NA	TRBV4-1	NA	TRBJ2-7	TGCGCCAGCAGCCAAAACAAAGCCTACGAGCAGTACTTC	CASSQNKAYEQYF
NA	TRBV5-8	TRBD1	TRBJ2-7	TGTGCCAGCAGCTTGAAGGGGGCTGTCTACGAGCAGTACTTC	CASSLKGAVYEQYF
NA	TRBV7-2	NA	TRBJ1-2	TGTGCCAGCAGCTTAGGCGGGTCCAGCTATGGCTACACCTTC	CASSLGGSSYGYTF
few	TRBV10-3	TRBD1	TRBJ2-7	TGTGCCGTAGGGACAGGAAACTCCTACGAGCAGTACTTC	CAVGTGNSYEQYF
NA	TRBV6-5	TRBD2	TRBJ2-7	TGTGCCACCTGGACTAGCGGGATCTACGAGCAGTACTTC	CATWTSGIYEQYF
few	TRBV7-2	TRBD2	TRBJ2-3	TGTGCCAGCAGCTTCACTAGCGGCACAGATACGCAGTATTTT	CASSFTSGTDTQYF
NA	TRBV11-3	TRBD1	TRBJ2-7	TGTGCCAGCAGCTTAGGTGCGGCGGGACAGGGCCACGAGCAGTACTTC	CASSLGAAGQGHEQYF
NA	TRBV7-2	NA	TRBJ2-7	TGTGCCAGCAGCTCTGATCTGAGTTCCTACGAGCAGTACTTC	CASSSDLSSYEQYF
NA	TRBV5-1	NA	TRBJ2-5	TGCGCCAGCAGCTTGGGTCCGGGCCAAGAGACCCAGTACTTC	CASSLGPGQETQYF
NA	TRBV7-2	NA	TRBJ1-2	TGTGCCAGCAGCTTATGGAATGGGGCTGGGGATGGCTACACCTTC	CASSLWNGAGDGYTF
NA	TRBV18	NA	TRBJ1-4	TGTGCCAGCTCACCCCAGGGATTGGGAAATGAAAAACTGTTTTTT	CASSPQGLGNEKLFF
once	TRBV10-1	NA	TRBJ1-3	TGCGCCAGCAGTGAGACAGGGAGAAACACCATATATTTT	CASSETGRNTIYF
NA	TRBV5-1	NA	TRBJ1-2	TGCGCCAGCAGCCCGACAGGACTCCTCGAGAGGGGCTACACCTTC	CASSPTGLLERGYTF
NA	TRBV4-2	TRBD2	TRBJ2-3	TGTGCCAGCAGCCAAGCGGGGGGGCTGGATACGCAGTATTTT	CASSQAGGLDTQYF
NA	TRBV11-3	NA	TRBJ2-7	TGTGCCAGCAGCCCCAGACAGGATGCCTACGAGCAGTACTTC	CASSPRQDAYEQYF
NA	TRBV9	TRBD1	TRBJ2-3	TGTGCCAGCAGCTGGGGACAGGGAACCACAGATACGCAGTATTTT	CASSWGQGTTDTQYF
NA	TRBV11-2	NA	TRBJ1-1	TGTGCCAGCAGCTTAGAGGGGGCGGCAGTAAGAATATTT	CASSLEGAAVRIF
NA	TRBV6-1	NA	TRBJ1-1	TGTGCCAGCAGTGAAGAGGTACAGGTCTTT	CASSEEVQVF
NA	TRBV11-2	TRBD1	TRBJ1-1	TGTGCCAGCAGCTTAGATCCGGACAGGGGGCGCCTGGCTTTCTTT	CASSLDPDRGRLAFF
NA	TRBV12-5	NA	TRBJ1-1	TGTGCTAGTGGTCTACACCAGGTAATGAACACTGAAGCTTTCTTT	CASGLHQVMNTEAFF
NA	TRBV10-2	NA	TRBJ1-2	TGCGCCAGCAGTGATACCCACCTAAACTATGGCTACACCTTC	CASSDTHLNYGYTF
NA	TRBV2	NA	TRBJ2-5	TGTGCCAGCAGACTAGCTGAAGAGACCCAGTACTTC	CASRLAEETQYF
once	TRBV6-5	TRBD1	TRBJ2-7	TGTGCCAGCAGTTACTCGAAGGGACAGACTATCTTC	CASSYSKGQTIF
NA	TRBV9	NA	TRBJ1-6	TGTGCCAGCAGCGTAGCGGGGGGCTTTTCACCCCTCCACTTT	CASSVAGGFSPLHF
NA	TRBV10-1	NA	TRBJ2-3	TGCGCCAGCAGTGAGATAAGACAGTGGACCGTGGATACGCAGTATTTT	CASSEIRQWTVDTQYF
NA	TRBV6-1	NA	TRBJ1-5	TGTGCCAGCAGGCTACAGGGATGGGATCAGCCCCAGCATTTT	CASRLQGWDQPQHF
NA	TRBV15	TRBD1	TRBJ1-2	TGTGCCACCAGCAGCACAGGGGGCGTCGGGTATGGCTACACCTTC	CATSSTGGVGYGYTF
NA	TRBV2	NA	TRBJ1-3	TGTGCCAGCAGTGAAGGGGGCAACGGAAACACCATATATTTT	CASSEGGNGNTIYF
few	TRBV4-1	TRBD2	TRBJ2-1	TGCGCCAGCAGCCAAGCAGGACTAGCGGGGGCCCTTTTGGGTGAGCAGTTCTTC	CASSQAGLAGALLGEQFF
NA	TRBV19	NA	TRBJ2-5	TGTGCCAGTAGTGGCGGCAGGGGCGAGACCCAGTACTTC	CASSGGRGETQYF
NA	TRBV4-1	TRBD1	TRBJ1-2	TGCGCCAGCAGCCAAGGAGGTGGGAGACAGGGGTATGGCTACACCTTC	CASSQGGGRQGYGYTF
once	TRBV4-3	TRBD1	TRBJ1-2	TGCGCCAGCAGTGACGCCGGGACAGGGGCCCTATATGGCTACACCTTC	CASSDAGTGALYGYTF
NA	TRBV19	NA	TRBJ1-2	TGTGCCAGTAACGGGGAAACCTATGGCTACACCTTC	CASNGETYGYTF
NA	TRBV4-3	NA	TRBJ2-7	TGCGCCAGCAGCCCGGACATTGGGTTTTACGAGCAGTACTTC	CASSPDIGFYEQYF
NA	TRBV5-6	TRBD1	TRBJ2-2	TGTGCCAGCAGCGGACAGGGTAGAAGAAGCACCGGGGAGCTGTTTTTT	CASSGQGRRSTGELFF
NA	TRBV9	NA	TRBJ2-6	TGTGCCAGCAGCGTAGGGGTAGCGAAGGGTGTTTCCAACGTCCTGACTTTC	CASSVGVAKGVSNVLTF
NA	TRBV11-2	NA	TRBJ2-5	TGTGCCAGCAGCCGAGGAAGCGCCTGGGAGCAGTACTTC	CASSRGSAWEQYF
NA	TRBV29-1	TRBD2	TRBJ2-2	TGCAGCGGGGGACTAGTCACAGGTGGGACCGGGGAGCTGTTTTTT	CSGGLVTGGTGELFF
NA	TRBV7-9	NA	TRBJ1-2	TGTGCCAGCAGCGAAACGGGGAAAATCTATGGCTACACCTTC	CASSETGKIYGYTF
NA	TRBV7-9	TRBD2	TRBJ2-7	TGTGCCAGCAGCCAAGATCTTGCTAGCGGATCCTACGAGCAGTACTTC	CASSQDLASGSYEQYF
once	TRBV6-5	NA	TRBJ2-1	TGTGCCAGCACCGCGACAGGTCCCAACTATGAGCAGTTCTTC	CASTATGPNYEQFF
NA	TRBV6-6	NA	TRBJ2-2	TGTGCCAGCAGCGCAGGGTACACCGGGGAGCTGTTTTTT	CASSAGYTGELFF
NA	TRBV19	TRBD1	TRBJ1-5	TGTGCCAGTATATCAAAGACAGGGGCCTATAGCGGTAGCAATCAGCCCCAGCATTTT	CASISKTGAYSGSNQPQHF
NA	TRBV10-1	TRBD2	TRBJ2-1	TGCGCCAGCAGCGATCCTGCCGGGACTAGCGGGAGTTGGGGTGAGCAGTTCTTC	CASSDPAGTSGSWGEQFF
NA	TRBV11-3	TRBD2	TRBJ2-1	TGTGCCAGCAGCGCGACTAGCGGGAGTTGGAATGAGCAGTTCTTC	CASSATSGSWNEQFF